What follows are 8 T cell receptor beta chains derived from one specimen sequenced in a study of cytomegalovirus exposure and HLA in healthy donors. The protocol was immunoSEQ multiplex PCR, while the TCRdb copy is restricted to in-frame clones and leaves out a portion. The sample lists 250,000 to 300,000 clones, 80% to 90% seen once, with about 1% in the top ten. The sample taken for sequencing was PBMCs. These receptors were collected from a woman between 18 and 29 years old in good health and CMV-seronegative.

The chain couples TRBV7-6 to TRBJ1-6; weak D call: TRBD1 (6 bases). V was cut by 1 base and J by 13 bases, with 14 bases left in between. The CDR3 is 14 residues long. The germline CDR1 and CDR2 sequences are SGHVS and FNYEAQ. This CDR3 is CASSLDRDGEPLHF. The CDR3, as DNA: TGTGCCAGCAGCTTAGACAGGGATGGAGAGCCCCTCCACTTT.

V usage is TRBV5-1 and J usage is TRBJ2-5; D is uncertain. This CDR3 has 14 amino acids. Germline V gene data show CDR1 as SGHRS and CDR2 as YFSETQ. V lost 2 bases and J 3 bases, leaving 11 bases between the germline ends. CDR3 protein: CASSFNSDEETQYF. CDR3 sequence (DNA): TGCGCCAGCAGCTTTAACAGTGACGAAGAGACCCAGTACTTC.

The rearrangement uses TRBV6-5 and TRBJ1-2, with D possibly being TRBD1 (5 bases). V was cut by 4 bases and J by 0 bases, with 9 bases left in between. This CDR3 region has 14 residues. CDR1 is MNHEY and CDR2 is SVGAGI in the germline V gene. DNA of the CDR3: TGTGCCAGCAGTTCCCCGACAGCTAACTATGGCTACACCTTC. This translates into CASSSPTANYGYTF.

As DNA, the CDR3 is TGTGCCAGCAGCCTGACTAGCGGGAGATACTACGAGCAGTACTTC. Protein sequence: CASSLTSGRYYEQYF. V is TRBV5-6 and J is TRBJ2-7; 12 nucleotides line up with TRBD2. The CDR3 has 15 amino acids. J was trimmed by 3 bases and V by 4 bases; bases with no gene match: 5. Looked up from germline, CDR1 is SGHDT and CDR2 is YYEEEE.

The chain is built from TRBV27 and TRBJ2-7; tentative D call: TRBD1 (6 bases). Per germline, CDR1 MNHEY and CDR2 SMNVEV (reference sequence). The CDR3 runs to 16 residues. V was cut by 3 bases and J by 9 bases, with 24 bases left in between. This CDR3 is CASSLLSRDTAYGQYF. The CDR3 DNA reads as TGTGCCAGCAGTTTGCTTTCCCGGGACACCGCTTATGGGCAGTACTTC.

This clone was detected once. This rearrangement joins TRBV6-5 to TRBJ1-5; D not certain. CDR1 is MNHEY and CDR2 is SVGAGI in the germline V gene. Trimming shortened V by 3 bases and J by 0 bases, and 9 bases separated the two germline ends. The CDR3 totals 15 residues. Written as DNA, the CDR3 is TGTGCCAGCAGTTATTCTACAGCTAGCAATCAGCCCCAGCATTTT. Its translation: CASSYSTASNQPQHF.

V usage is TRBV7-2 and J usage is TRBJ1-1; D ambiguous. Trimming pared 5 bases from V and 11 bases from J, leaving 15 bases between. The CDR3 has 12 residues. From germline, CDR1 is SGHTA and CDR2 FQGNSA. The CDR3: CASSANVPRAFF. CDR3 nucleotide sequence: TGTGCCAGCAGCGCTAACGTCCCTAGGGCTTTCTTT.

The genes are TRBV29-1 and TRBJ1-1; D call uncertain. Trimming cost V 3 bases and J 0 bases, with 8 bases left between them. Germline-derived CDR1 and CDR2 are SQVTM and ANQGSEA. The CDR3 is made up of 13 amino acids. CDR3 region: CSVEGQMNTEAFF. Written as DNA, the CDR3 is TGCAGCGTTGAGGGCCAGATGAACACTGAAGCTTTCTTT.